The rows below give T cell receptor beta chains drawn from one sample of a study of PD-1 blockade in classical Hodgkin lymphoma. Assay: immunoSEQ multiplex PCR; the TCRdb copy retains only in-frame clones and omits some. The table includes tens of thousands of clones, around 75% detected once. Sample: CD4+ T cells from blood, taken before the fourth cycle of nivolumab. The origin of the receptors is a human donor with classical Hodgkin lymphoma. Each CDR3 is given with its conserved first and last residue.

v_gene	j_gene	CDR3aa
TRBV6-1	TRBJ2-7	CASSEGGQGGEQYF
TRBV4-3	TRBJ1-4	CASSQDLGSNEKLFF
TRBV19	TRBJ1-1	CASTLGRRWDTEAFF
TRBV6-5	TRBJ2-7	CASSYTGGPYEQYF
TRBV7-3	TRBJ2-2	CASSLSQNTGELFF
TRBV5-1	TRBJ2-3	CASSLTSGGTSTDTQYF
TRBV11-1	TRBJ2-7	CASSLAWGAVFYEQYF
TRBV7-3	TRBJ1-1	CASGEGNAEAFF
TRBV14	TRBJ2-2	CASSQGNTGELFF
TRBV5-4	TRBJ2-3	CASTSGGAVGDTQYF
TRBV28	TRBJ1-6	CASRDGRSSYNSPLHF
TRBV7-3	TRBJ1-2	CASSPGVDFNGYTF
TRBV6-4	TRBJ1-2	CASSPSQGGGYTF
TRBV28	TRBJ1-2	CASSLVAGHGYTF
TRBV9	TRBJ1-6	CASSEQGLGPLHF
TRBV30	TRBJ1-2	CAWSWGGYGYTF
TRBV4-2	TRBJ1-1	CASSQDSFRSTEAFF
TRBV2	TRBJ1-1	CASNLAGPNAEAFF
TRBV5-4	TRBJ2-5	CASSLDRLETQYF
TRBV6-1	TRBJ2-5	CASKSLAGASETQYF
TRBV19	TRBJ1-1	CASTPPGGQNTEAFF
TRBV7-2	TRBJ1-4	CASSLGQGGNEKLFF
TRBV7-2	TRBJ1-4	CASSLGPNEKLFF
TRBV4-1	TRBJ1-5	CASSQVQGASTYSNQPQHF
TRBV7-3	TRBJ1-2	CASSPGQGIPTTHGYTF
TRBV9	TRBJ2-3	CASSADTDTQYF
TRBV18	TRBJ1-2	CASSPRTGVDYGYTF
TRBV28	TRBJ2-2	CASSPVHTGELFF
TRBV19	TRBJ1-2	CASSPYPGAYGYTF
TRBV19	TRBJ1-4	CASQPTTGNEKLFF
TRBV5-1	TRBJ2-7	CASSPGGGSYEQYF
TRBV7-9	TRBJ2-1	CASSLGIWGGNEQFF
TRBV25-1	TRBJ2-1	CASSERTVQFF
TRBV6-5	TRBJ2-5	CASSPDYLVETQYF
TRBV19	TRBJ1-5	CASTGQGEGNQPQHF
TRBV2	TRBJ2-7	CASRRTGSYEQYF
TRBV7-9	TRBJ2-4	CASSLRQGWYF
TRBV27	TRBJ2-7	CASSFSTPSSSYEQYF
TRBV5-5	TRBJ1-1	CASSLAGRATERAFF
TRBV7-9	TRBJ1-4	CASSLEGAGTNEKLFF
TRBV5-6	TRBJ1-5	CASSLGSLRGGNQPQHF
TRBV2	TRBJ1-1	CASSGANTEAFF
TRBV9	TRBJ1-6	CASSGGGRGALHF
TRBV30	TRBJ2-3	CAWSQGSTDTQYF
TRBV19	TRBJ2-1	CASRGPPASGFSYNEQFF
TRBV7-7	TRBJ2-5	CASSPGRQETQYF
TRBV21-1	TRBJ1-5	CASSKGQGLGQPQHF
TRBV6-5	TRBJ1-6	CASSYSGSPLHF
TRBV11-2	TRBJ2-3	CASSLGASGGVNTQYF
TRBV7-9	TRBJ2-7	CASSMGLAAAYEQYF
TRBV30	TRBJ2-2	CAWSGTGGVTGELFF
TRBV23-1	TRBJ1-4	CASSQLERLNEKLFF
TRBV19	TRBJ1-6	CASRRDGGGTGSPLHF
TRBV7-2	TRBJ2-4	CASSLELGQGNIQYF
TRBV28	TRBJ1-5	CASTQGGSRRDQPQHF